Each of the 13 T cell receptor beta chains below was sequenced from the same sample in a study of shared clonotypes between healthy human individuals. Selected positively for CCR7 and CD45RO-negative, naive CD8 cells excluded terminally differentiated effector memory CD45RA+ cells. Profiling relied on immunoSEQ multiplex PCR, and the TCRdb table lists in-frame clones only, not all of them. The top ten hold more than 1.5% of the sample, which has about 2,200,000 clones, 90% to 95% seen once. Source material: naive CD8+ T cells from PBMCs. All receptors come from a man aged 18 to 30 in good health. Some clones in this sample may be carry-over from other donors' samples.

The CDR3 nucleotides are TGCAGCGCCCCCACCGGAAACACCATATATTTT. As protein: CSAPTGNTIYF. The chain recombines TRBV29-1 with TRBJ1-3; no clear D. V shed 7 bases and J shed 4 bases, with 8 bases lying between them. This CDR3 has 11 residues. Germline V gives CDR1 SQVTM, CDR2 ANQGSEA.

V and J are TRBV7-9 and TRBJ1-1, with D perhaps TRBD1 (6 bases). Germline CDR1 SEHNR, CDR2 FQNEAQ (reference sequence). The V and J ends lost 4 bases and 1 base respectively, with 13 bases between them. This CDR3 contains 15 residues. The CDR3 is CASSSGQGWNTEAFF. The CDR3, as DNA: TGTGCCAGCAGCTCAGGGCAGGGGTGGAACACTGAAGCTTTCTTT.

Concerning this clone: Other DNA sequences in the same sample also yield this CDR3. V is TRBV9 and J is TRBJ2-7, with unresolved D. Trimming shortened V by 0 bases and J by 2 bases, and 9 bases separated the two germline ends. This CDR3 is 14 amino acids long. CDR1 is SGDLS, CDR2 YYNGEE, per germline. The CDR3 reads CASSVGAAAYEQYF. CDR3 bases: TGTGCCAGCAGCGTAGGGGCAGCCGCCTACGAGCAGTACTTC.

This clone was seen more than once but under ten times. The rearrangement links TRBV27 to TRBJ1-1; 11 bases are shared with TRBD1. The V and J ends lost 4 bases and 7 bases, in that order; junction bases with no gene match: 8. CDR3 length equals 15 residues. Looked up from germline, CDR1 is MNHEY and CDR2 is SMNVEV (reference sequence). CDR3 sequence: CASSSPDRGHDEAFF. CDR3 DNA sequence: TGTGCCAGCAGTTCACCGGACAGGGGGCATGATGAAGCTTTCTTT.

The V call is TRBV5-6, the J call TRBJ2-7; 10 nucleotides match TRBD1. CDR3 length: 14 residues. V trimming: 4 bases; J trimming: 5 bases; junction bases outside the gene matches: 6. Germline CDR1 reads SGHDT; CDR2 reads YYEEEE. CDR3 nucleotides: TGTGCCAGCAGCCCCGACAGGGGGCACGACGAGCAGTACTTC. Amino acid sequence: CASSPDRGHDEQYF.

The chain carries TRBV7-9 and TRBJ2-1; 8 bases line up with TRBD1. V was clipped by 2 bases and J by 10 bases; unmatched bases: 10. From germline, CDR1 is SEHNR and CDR2 FQNEAQ (reference sequence). The CDR3 consists of 15 residues. CDR3 amino acids: CASSLYRQGHQEQFF. The CDR3 bases are TGTGCCAGCAGCTTATATAGACAGGGGCACCAGGAGCAGTTCTTC.

V is TRBV7-2 and J is TRBJ2-1, with 10 bases matching TRBD2. CDR1 and CDR2 (germline): SGHTA, FQGNSA. The CDR3 extends over 15 amino acids. V shed 1 base and J 8 bases; nucleotides not matched to a gene: 5. The CDR3 bases are TGTGCCAGCAGCTTAGTAGCTAGCGGGAGTTATGAGCAGTTCTTC. This codes for CASSLVASGSYEQFF.

The V gene is TRBV7-9, the J gene TRBJ2-7; D possibly corresponds to TRBD1 (5 bases). The CDR3 runs 12 residues. The germline V and J ends were trimmed by 5 bases and 5 bases, with 10 bases remaining between them. Germline V gene data show CDR1 as SEHNR and CDR2 as FQNEAQ (reference sequence). This CDR3 reads CASSPSGNEQYF. The CDR3 region has the DNA TGTGCCAGCAGCCCCTCAGGGAACGAGCAGTACTTC.

V gene TRBV14 combines with J gene TRBJ1-1; 7 nucleotides match TRBD1. CDR1 is SGHDN, CDR2 FVKESK, per germline. The CDR3 consists of 16 residues. J gave up 0 bases and V 1 base, and 5 bases lay outside the gene matches. The CDR3 nucleotides read TGTGCCAGCAGCCAAGGGAGGGGGCTTTTGAACACTGAAGCTTTCTTT. It is translated as CASSQGRGLLNTEAFF.

This rearrangement joins TRBV5-1 to TRBJ2-6; the D is unclear. The CDR3 has 16 residues. V lost 0 bases and J lost 5, with 12 bases in between. Germline CDR1 and CDR2: SGHRS and YFSETQ. CDR3 coding DNA: TGCGCCAGCAGCTTGGACATCGCTGGCTGGGCCAACGTCCTGACTTTC. Translation: CASSLDIAGWANVLTF.

Concerning this clone itself: Other nucleotide sequences from this sample produce the same CDR3. The chain employs TRBV9 and TRBJ2-7; D may correspond to TRBD1 or TRBD2 (6 bases each). Trimming removed 0 bases at V and 3 bases at J, with 10 bases between. This CDR3 has 14 amino acids. Germline CDR1 and CDR2: SGDLS and YYNGEE. The CDR3 reads CASSVGGGGYEQYF. CDR3 bases: TGTGCCAGCAGCGTAGGTGGAGGGGGCTACGAGCAGTACTTC.

V gene TRBV15 combines with J gene TRBJ1-1; 9 nucleotides line up with TRBD1. The CDR3 is made up of 13 amino acids. Germline CDR1 LNHNV, CDR2 YYDKDF (reference sequence). V was pared by 10 bases and J by 5 bases, with 8 bases of the junction left unmatched. In DNA form, the CDR3 reads TGTGCCATCAAGGGACAGGGAAGAACTGAAGCTTTCTTT. Translation: CAIKGQGRTEAFF.

The V and J genes are TRBV7-3 and TRBJ1-1; D may be TRBD1 (5 bases). CDR1 and CDR2 (germline): SGHTA, FQGTGA. Trimming pared 2 bases from V and 8 bases from J, leaving 18 bases between. The CDR3 is 15 residues long. For the CDR3, the DNA is TGTGCCAGCAGCTTAGGCGGAGGGGCCCTGGAAGAAGCTTTCTTT. Translating it yields CASSLGGGALEEAFF.